Shown below are 3 T cell receptor beta chains from a single sample sequenced in a study of T cell clonality in common variable immunodeficiency. Sequencing was performed with immunoSEQ multiplex PCR; in TCRdb, only in-frame clones are kept and a portion is missing. Sampling found more than 13,000 clones, none seen once. Study-wide results and caveats: Reportedly, TCR beta sequences from common variable immunodeficiency showed fewer deletions and N-nucleotide insertions.

Their specific antigens are unknown. Sequencing input: peripheral blood mononuclear cells. These receptor sequences come from a human donor with common variable immunodeficiency.

This clone was observed a handful of times. The CDR3 end lies 3 residues beyond the end of the read and is filled in from the germline J gene. The chain combines TRBV18 with TRBJ1-5; possible D gene TRBD1, 6 bases. CDR1 and CDR2 from the germline V gene are KGHSH and LQKENI. The CDR3 spans 14 residues. V was clipped by 3 bases and J by 5 bases, with 11 bases between them. This chain's CDR3 is CASSPMSGDQPQHF. CDR3 DNA (partial): TGTGCCAGCTCACCCATGTCAGGGGATCAGCCC.

This clone has just a few counts. The read gets to within 3 residues of the CDR3 end, and the germline J gene fills in the rest. The chain couples TRBV2 to TRBJ2-1; 9 bases are a match to TRBD2. Germline CDR1 reads SNHLY; CDR2 reads FYNNEI. CDR3 length equals 16 residues. V lost 7 bases and J lost 5; bases outside the gene matches: 12. The CDR3 protein is CASNLNPTSGNNEQFF. The part of the CDR3 DNA that was read is TGTGCCAGCAATCTAAACCCGACTAGCGGTAACAATGAG. The full variable domain, its missing parts supplied by reference TRBV2 and TRBJ2-1, is EPEVTQTPSHQVTQMGQEVILRCVPISNHLYFYWYRQILGQKVEFLVSFYNNEISEKSEIFDDQFSVERPDGSNFTLKIRSTKLEDSAMYFCASNLNPTSGNNEQFFGPGTRLTVL.

Details on this clone: The read ends 3 residues early relative to the CDR3; the germline J gene fills the gap. The V call is TRBV19, the J call TRBJ2-7; D unclear. Trimming cost V 8 bases and J 6 bases, with 20 bases left between them. The CDR3 consists of 14 residues. The germline V gene has CDR1 LNHDA and CDR2 SQIVND (reference sequence). The CDR3 reads CASSYQTVSGEQYF. The covered CDR3 bases are TGTGCCAGTTCGTACCAGACCGTCTCGGGCGAG.